This T cell receptor beta chain was sequenced for a study of cytomegalovirus exposure and HLA in healthy donors. Use of 60 Vbeta and 13 Jbeta primers characterized the PCR. Sequencing was performed with immunoSEQ multiplex PCR; in TCRdb, only in-frame clones are kept and a portion is missing. The top ten hold around 25% of the sample, which has 60,000 to 70,000 clones, roughly 75% seen once. The CDR3 runs to 12 residues. Germline loops: CDR1 SQVTM, CDR2 ANQGSEA. The V gene lost 5 bases and the J gene lost 4 bases, with 10 bases spanning the gap. What was sequenced was PBMCs. The J gene is TRBJ2-3, the V gene TRBV29-1; TRBD2 might be the D (6 bases). This receptor was taken from a woman in her forties in good health and CMV-seropositive. The CDR3 sequence: CSVLRDSDTQYF. DNA for the CDR3: TGCAGCGTTCTCCGGGACTCAGATACGCAGTATTTT.